This T cell receptor (beta chain) was obtained from a study of CD8+ T cells in alopecia areata. RNA extraction and reverse transcription yielded cDNA as sequencing template. Sequencing used immunoSEQ multiplex PCR; TCRdb keeps in-frame clones, though not all of them. The sample has some 240,000 clones; 50% to 60% are singletons. V lost 0 bases, J lost 0 bases, and 8 bases lay in between. Germline V lookup: CDR1 MNHEY, CDR2 SVGAGI. This CDR3 has 16 amino acids. This clone has only a few counts. This sequence joins TRBV6-5 and TRBJ1-4; D remains ambiguous. The sample here was CD4+ T cells sorted from blood, taken at week 0. This sequence originates from a human donor with alopecia areata. CDR3: CASSYSLVATNEKLFF. In DNA form, the CDR3 reads TGTGCCAGCAGTTACTCGTTAGTAGCAACTAATGAAAAACTGTTTTTT.